The clone carrying this TCR beta chain was observed at least ten times. The antigen remains undetermined. The data are from a study of T cells in Graves' hyperthyroidism and ophthalmopathy. The V gene lost 2 bases and the J gene lost 7 bases, with 16 bases spanning the gap. Germline V gives CDR1 SGHKS, CDR2 YYEKEE (reference sequence). The CDR3 is 15 residues long. Whole-study results and caveats: Most thyroid clonotypes expanded above 0.001 appeared in blood too. The model forecast ophthalmopathy, anticipating it by a median around 6.4 months before onset.

Uncontrolled infection, other autoimmune disease, pregnancy and lactation each barred patients from inclusion. This sample holds PBMCs from approximately 10 ml fresh peripheral blood. Researchers took RNA transcripts and amplified the TCR beta CDR3 regions from them. First-round RT-PCR targeting the TCR CDR3 was performed with the HTBI primer set. TCRdb reprocessed the multiplex PCR reads via MiXCR and lists one record per CDR3 protein. The table lists 200,000 to 300,000 distinct CDR3 sequences, 16% of them singletons. J is TRBJ1-5 and V is TRBV5-5, with D maybe TRBD1 (5 bases). Sequencing was carried out using blood. This clonotype originated in a young woman with Graves' ophthalmopathy. The CDR3 DNA is TGTGCCAGCAGCTTCTGGGGCAGGGTAGACCAGCCCCAGCATTTT. Translated: CASSFWGRVDQPQHF.